Presented here are 24 T cell receptor beta chains from one specimen sequenced in a study of blood T cells in healthy people across ages. A second PCR of about 6 to 12 cycles used a sample-barcoded 5' primer and a J-beta primer mix. One entry per CDR3 protein results from TCRdb running MiXCR on the 5' RACE reads. The repertoire consists of fewer than 2 million distinct CDR3 sequences, with roughly two fifths occurring once and the leading ten covering approximately 22%. The sequencing sample was made of blood. Receptors originate from a human donor in good health.

In its sample, this clonotype was seen a few times. The rearrangement uses TRBV4-2 and TRBJ1-2; TRBD1 aligns across 9 bases. CDR1 and CDR2 (germline): LGHNA, YNFKEQ. The CDR3 length is 15 residues. V was pared by 3 bases and J by 6 bases, with 8 bases of the junction left unmatched. This CDR3 is CASSQPGQGFHGYTF. The CDR3 DNA sequence: TGTGCCAGCAGCCAGCCGGGACAGGGATTCCATGGCTACACCTTC.

This clonotype was found a few times. The chain recombines TRBV7-2 with TRBJ2-3; 7 positions agree with TRBD2. The germline gives CDR1 SGHTA, CDR2 FQGNSA. Losses at the gene ends were 2 bases for V and 8 bases for J; bases not matched to a gene: 10. The CDR3 sequence is 15 residues long. The CDR3 reads CASSLLRGVPGTQYF. CDR3 coding DNA: TGTGCCAGCAGCTTACTACGGGGGGTCCCAGGTACGCAGTATTTT.

In this sample, this clonotype turned up a few times. V and J are TRBV6-6 and TRBJ2-4, with D unresolved. The ends were cut back, 4 bases at V and 6 bases at J, with 10 bases in the middle. Germline CDR1 and CDR2: MNHNY and SVGAGI (reference sequence). There are 13 residues in the CDR3. The DNA of the CDR3 is TGTGCCAGCAGTTCTGCCCCGGGAAACATTCAGTACTTC. Its translation: CASSSAPGNIQYF.

This clonotype has just a few counts. The rearrangement uses TRBV4-3 and TRBJ2-5, with 9 bases identical to TRBD2. TRBJ2-7 matches the DNA end more closely, so the J call is doubtful. Germline V gene lookup returns CDR1 LGHNA and CDR2 YSLEER. This CDR3 comprises 17 residues. DNA for the CDR3: TGCGCCAGCAGCCAAGATATCGTAGCGGGGGCCACCTACGAGCAGTACTTC. It specifies CASSQDIVAGATYEQYF.

In its sample, this clonotype was seen many times. The DNA of the CDR3 is TGTGCCAGCAGGACAGGGGGCGGCACAGATACGCAGTATTTT. Residues: CASRTGGGTDTQYF. The chain uses TRBV5-6 and TRBJ2-3; 10 positions match TRBD1. The CDR3 is 14 amino acids. The V gene's germline CDR1 is SGHDT and CDR2 YYEEEE. Germline trimming cut 5 bases from V and 1 base from J; bases unmatched to any gene: 1.

J is TRBJ1-5 and V is TRBV30; D is uncertain. The CDR3 spans 12 residues. Germline CDR1 reads GTSNPN; CDR2 reads SVGIG (reference sequence). Trimming took 0 bases from V and 4 from J, leaving 4 bases between them. The CDR3 DNA follows: TGTGCCTGGAGTGTAGAGAATCAGCCCCAGCATTTT. It specifies CAWSVENQPQHF.

This clonotype came up a few times. The chain recombines TRBV2 with TRBJ1-2, with no clear D. Germline V gene data show CDR1 as SNHLY and CDR2 as FYNNEI. V was cut by 2 bases and J by 2 bases, with 9 bases left in between. The CDR3 is 14 amino acids. The CDR3 spells CASSEFADNYGYTF. The CDR3 DNA follows: TGTGCCAGCAGTGAATTCGCGGACAACTATGGCTACACCTTC.

This chain connects TRBV5-1 to TRBJ2-1, with 7 bases that match TRBD1. The CDR3 is 15 amino acids. From germline, CDR1 is SGHRS and CDR2 YFSETQ. V shed 8 bases, J shed 0 bases, and the junction held 8 bases outside the gene matches. The CDR3 DNA follows: TGCGCCAGTGCTCTTAGGGACAGCTCCTACAATGAGCAGTTCTTC. Protein sequence: CASALRDSSYNEQFF.

As for this clonotype: The germline gene is not matched at one end of the junction; a read error may be the cause. The chain joins TRBV5-1 to TRBJ2-7; TRBD2 might be the D (5 bases). This CDR3 comprises 12 residues. Per the germline V gene, CDR1 is SGHRS and CDR2 is YFSETQ. DNA of the CDR3: TGCACCAGCAGCACGGGGTCCTACGAGCAGTACTTC. Translated: CTSSTGSYEQYF. Full variable domain (missing parts from reference TRBV5-1 and TRBJ2-7): KAGVTQTPRYLIKTRGQQVTLSCSPISGHRSVSWYQQTPGQGLQFLFEYFSETQRNKGNFPGRFSGRQFSNSRSEMNVSTLELGDSALYLCTSSTGSYEQYFGPGTRLTVT.

This clonotype was observed a handful of times. The chain joins TRBV12-3 or TRBV12-4 to TRBJ2-3; a weak D match, TRBD1 (6 bases). The CDR3 sequence is 15 residues long. Deletions cut 3 bases from V and 1 base from J, with 11 bases between. The CDR3 protein is CASSFGGAGTDTQYF. The CDR3 DNA reads TGTGCCAGCAGTTTTGGGGGCGCCGGCACAGATACGCAGTATTTT.

This chain joins TRBV28 and TRBJ1-2; 10 nucleotides match TRBD1. From germline, CDR1 is MDHEN and CDR2 SYDVKM. This CDR3 comprises 14 residues. J lost 5 bases, V lost 3 bases, and 3 bases had no gene match. The CDR3 here is CASSLLDRGYGYTF. In DNA form, the CDR3 reads TGTGCCAGCAGTTTGCTGGACAGGGGGTATGGCTACACCTTC.

The chain is built from TRBV9 and TRBJ2-3; D not certain. V lost 4 bases to trimming and J lost 6 bases, with 12 bases between them. This CDR3 contains 13 residues. Germline lookup yields CDR1 SGDLS and CDR2 YYNGEE. This CDR3 is CASSTFLADTQYF. The CDR3, as DNA: TGTGCCAGCAGCACCTTTCTCGCCGATACGCAGTATTTT. Full variable domain (rest looked up from reference TRBV9 and TRBJ2-3): DSGVTQTPKHLITATGQRVTLRCSPRSGDLSVYWYQQSLDQGLQFLIQYYNGEERAKGNILERFSAQQFPDLHSELNLSSLELGDSALYFCASSTFLADTQYFGPGTRLTVL.

The rearrangement links TRBV15 to TRBJ2-2, with D possibly TRBD1 on 5 matching bases. This CDR3 comprises 13 residues. Per the germline V gene, CDR1 is LNHNV and CDR2 is YYDKDF (reference sequence). V shed 4 bases and J shed 8 bases, with 11 bases lying between them. CDR3: CATSNTRVGELFF. In DNA, the CDR3 is TGTGCCACCAGCAATACCAGGGTGGGGGAGCTGTTTTTT.

The rearrangement uses TRBV4-1 and TRBJ2-1; 11 bases are a match to TRBD2. The CDR3 spans 15 residues. Germline V gene sequence: CDR1 MGHRA, CDR2 YSYEKL. Losses at the gene ends were 3 bases for V and 9 bases for J; bases not matched to a gene: 7. The CDR3: CASSHGASGGSEQFF. The CDR3 nucleotides read TGCGCCAGCAGCCACGGGGCTAGCGGGGGGTCTGAGCAGTTCTTC.

There are a few counts of this clonotype. The CDR3 reads CSARDLQGPYEQYF. Written as DNA, the CDR3 is TGCAGTGCTAGAGATCTCCAGGGGCCCTACGAGCAGTACTTC. The chain is built from TRBV20-1 and TRBJ2-7, with D possibly being TRBD1 (6 bases). The CDR3 totals 14 residues. Germline CDR1 is DFQATT and CDR2 is SNEGSKA (reference sequence). Trimming shortened V by 0 bases and J by 2 bases, and 11 bases separated the two germline ends.

In its sample, this clonotype was seen once. The chain couples TRBV6-1 to TRBJ1-5, with D maybe TRBD1 (5 bases). The germline V and J ends were trimmed by 5 bases and 10 bases, with 30 bases remaining between them. The length of the CDR3 is 18 residues. In germline, CDR1 is MNHNS, CDR2 SASEGT. The CDR3 DNA is TGTGCCAGCAGTCCCAGTTTTGGGGCCGGGACCTCGAACCGACCCCAGCATTTT. Protein sequence: CASSPSFGAGTSNRPQHF.

DNA of the CDR3: TGTGCCAGCAGCCGGATCATCCAGGGGACAGGGGTCTACGAGCAGTACTTC. Protein sequence: CASSRIIQGTGVYEQYF. The chain joins TRBV4-2 to TRBJ2-7; 10 bases match TRBD1. CDR3 size: 17 residues. J gave up 3 bases and V 4 bases, and 12 bases lay outside the gene matches. CDR1 is LGHNA, CDR2 YNFKEQ, per germline.

The chain carries TRBV7-2 and TRBJ2-3; the match to TRBD2 covers 8 bases. The CDR3 is made up of 17 amino acids. CDR1 SGHTA and CDR2 FQGNSA come from the germline V gene. V was clipped by 8 bases and J by 0 bases; unmatched bases: 13. CDR3 protein: CASALGGGGTSTDTQYF. CDR3 in DNA: TGTGCCAGCGCATTGGGGGGCGGGGGGACGAGCACAGATACGCAGTATTTT.

This clonotype was observed a few times. V is TRBV27 and J is TRBJ1-2; 8 positions agree with TRBD1. Looked up from germline, CDR1 is MNHEY and CDR2 is SMNVEV (reference sequence). This CDR3 spans 15 amino acids. V was pared by 6 bases and J by 0 bases, with 6 bases of the junction left unmatched. The CDR3 here is CASRIDRGANYGYTF. The DNA of the CDR3 is TGTGCCAGCAGAATTGACAGGGGTGCTAACTATGGCTACACCTTC.

The chain uses TRBV12-3 or TRBV12-4 and TRBJ2-2; possibly TRBD2 for D (5 bases). This CDR3 spans 16 amino acids. The V and J ends lost 2 bases and 0 bases respectively, with 10 bases between them. CDR3 DNA sequence: TGTGCCAGCAGTTTACTCCAAGCGGCGAACACCGGGGAGCTGTTTTTT. Protein: CASSLLQAANTGELFF.

This clonotype was detected only once. The V call is TRBV7-8, the J call TRBJ1-5, with 7 bases fitting TRBD1. Germline-derived CDR1 and CDR2 are SGHVS and FQNEAQ. The CDR3 consists of 16 residues. V gave up 4 bases and J gave up 7 bases; unmatched junction bases: 13. CDR3 nucleotides: TGTGCCAGCAGCTCCCCCCCAAAACAGGGGACACAGCCCCAGCATTTT. It codes for CASSSPPKQGTQPQHF.

This sequence joins TRBV6-1 and TRBJ1-2; a weak D match, TRBD1 (5 bases). Germline lookup yields CDR1 MNHNS and CDR2 SASEGT. V lost 1 base, J lost 1 base, and 16 bases lay in between. The CDR3 consists of 17 residues. The CDR3 spells CASSEGFSEGINYGYTF. The CDR3 region has the DNA TGTGCCAGCAGTGAAGGCTTTAGTGAGGGGATTAACTATGGCTACACCTTC.

The chain carries TRBV4-1 and TRBJ2-5, with D perhaps being TRBD1 or TRBD2 (5 bases each). Germline V gene data show CDR1 as MGHRA and CDR2 as YSYEKL. The CDR3 length is 14 residues. The V end was cut by 3 bases, the J end by 5 bases, with 13 bases between. The CDR3 DNA follows: TGCGCCAGCAGCCATTTAGGGGACGGGGAGACCCAGTACTTC. It yields the protein CASSHLGDGETQYF.

The chain employs TRBV28 and TRBJ2-3; D is ambiguous. This CDR3 has 13 residues. Germline V gene sequence: CDR1 MDHEN, CDR2 SYDVKM. V shed 7 bases and J shed 2 bases, with 10 bases lying between them. The CDR3 spells CASNILHTDTQYF. The CDR3 DNA follows: TGTGCCAGCAACATCCTTCACACAGATACGCAGTATTTT. Full variable domain (rest looked up from reference TRBV28 and TRBJ2-3): DVKVTQSSRYLVKRTGEKVFLECVQDMDHENMFWYRQDPGLGLRLIYFSYDVKMKEKGDIPEGYSVSREKKERFSLILESASTNQTSMYLCASNILHTDTQYFGPGTRLTVL.